This T cell receptor beta chain was documented in a study of cytomegalovirus exposure and HLA in healthy donors. Findings and limits, study-wide: HLA alleles showed associations with 15,000 to 20,000 TCR beta sequences in a later analysis, at a 0.05 false discovery rate. TCR beta V segments were, for the most part, productive about 87% or about 30% of the time in an earlier analysis.

PCR involved 60 Vbeta and 13 Jbeta primers. Clones were read by immunoSEQ multiplex PCR, and TCRdb kept only the in-frame ones, dropping some. This sample carries 130,000 to 150,000 clones, around 84% of them seen once, and the ten largest clones take 2% to 2.5%. Trimming pared 0 bases from V and 2 bases from J, leaving 11 bases between. CDR3 length: 15 residues. The germline gives CDR1 MNHEY, CDR2 SVGAGI. A remark on this clone: Its antigen is as yet unknown.

Sequences were obtained from PBMCs. The TCR originated in a boy aged 2 to 10 in good health and CMV-seronegative. The chain is built from TRBV6-5 and TRBJ2-7, with D perhaps TRBD2 (5 bases). CDR3 loop: CASSYSRTATYEQYF. The DNA of the CDR3 is TGTGCCAGCAGTTACTCGCGGACTGCTACCTACGAGCAGTACTTC.